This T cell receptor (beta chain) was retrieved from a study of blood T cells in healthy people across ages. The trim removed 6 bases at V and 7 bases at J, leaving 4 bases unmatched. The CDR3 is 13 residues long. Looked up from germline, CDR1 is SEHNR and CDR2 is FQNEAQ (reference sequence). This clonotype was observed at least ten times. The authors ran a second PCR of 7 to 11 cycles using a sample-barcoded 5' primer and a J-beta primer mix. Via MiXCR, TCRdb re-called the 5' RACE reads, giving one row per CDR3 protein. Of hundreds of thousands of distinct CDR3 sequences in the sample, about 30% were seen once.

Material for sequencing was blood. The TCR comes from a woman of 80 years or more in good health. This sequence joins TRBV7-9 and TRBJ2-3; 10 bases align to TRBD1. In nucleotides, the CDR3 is TGTGCCAGCAGGACAGGGGGCGCGAATACGCAGTATTTT. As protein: CASRTGGANTQYF.